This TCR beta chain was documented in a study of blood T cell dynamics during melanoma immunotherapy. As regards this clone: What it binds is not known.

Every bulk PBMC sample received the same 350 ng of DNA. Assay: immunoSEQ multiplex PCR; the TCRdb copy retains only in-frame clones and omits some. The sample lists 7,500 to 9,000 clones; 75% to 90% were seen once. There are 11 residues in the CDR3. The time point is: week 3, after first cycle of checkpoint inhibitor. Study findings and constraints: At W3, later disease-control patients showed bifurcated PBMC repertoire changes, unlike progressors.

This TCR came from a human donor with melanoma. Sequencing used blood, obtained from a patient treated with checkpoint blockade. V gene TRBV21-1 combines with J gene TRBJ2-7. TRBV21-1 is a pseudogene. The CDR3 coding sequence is TGTGCCCCTGCTCGATCCTACGAGCAGTACTTC. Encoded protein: CAPARSYEQYF.